This record looks at one T cell receptor (beta chain) sequence and its context. CDR3 length equals 21 residues. Germline CDR1 is SGHTA and CDR2 is FQGNSA. The source of the sample is a study of immune characterization of retroperitoneal liposarcoma. Each CDR3 protein is one row after TCRdb ran MiXCR on the PCR reads. The data show 8,500 to 14,000 distinct CDR3 sequences, with 50% seen just once and under 11% held by the top ten. This chain joins TRBV7-2 and TRBJ2-4; either TRBD1 or TRBD2 may supply D (5 bases each). The J call may be in error: the DNA end matches TRBJ2-1 better. Source material: tumor tissue. The clonotype was recovered from a female donor with retroperitoneal liposarcoma. The CDR3, as DNA: TGTGCCAGCAGCTTGGCCCCATGGCAGGGAAAGAGGGGTTTAGCCAAAAACATTCAGTTCTTC. The encoded protein is CASSLAPWQGKRGLAKNIQFF.